The 30 T cell receptor beta chains below all came from one sample that was sequenced in a study of shared clonotypes between healthy human individuals. Measured with immunoSEQ multiplex PCR; TCRdb has only the in-frame clones, and not every one. The table records around 500,000 clones, roughly 80% of them present only once. Input material: PBMCs. Source of these receptors: a woman in her 40s in good health. Some clones in this sample may be carry-over from other donors' samples.

CDR3 nucleotides: TGTGCCAGCAGGGGGGCCCTTGGGACAGGCGGCTATGGCTACACCTTC. Translated: CASRGALGTGGYGYTF. This sequence joins TRBV28 and TRBJ1-2; 8 nucleotides line up with TRBD1. The germline V gene encodes CDR1 MDHEN and CDR2 SYDVKM. V trimming: 6 bases; J trimming: 4 bases; junction bases outside the gene matches: 13. The CDR3 totals 16 residues.

The V and J genes are TRBV28 and TRBJ1-3; D is uncertain. V lost 3 bases and J lost 2, with 11 bases in between. CDR1 and CDR2 from the germline V gene are MDHEN and SYDVKM. The CDR3 has 15 amino acids. CDR3 sequence: CASSFEADTGNTIYF. The CDR3 DNA reads as TGTGCCAGCAGTTTTGAAGCGGATACTGGAAACACCATATATTTT.

This CDR3 reads CASSPTQETQYF. The CDR3 nucleotides are TGTGCCAGCAGTCCTACCCAAGAGACCCAGTACTTC. This rearrangement joins TRBV6-5 to TRBJ2-5; D remains ambiguous. Germline CDR1 is MNHEY and CDR2 is SVGAGI. CDR3 length equals 12 residues. Trimming pared 5 bases from V and 1 base from J, leaving 5 bases between.

The chain uses TRBV30 and TRBJ2-2; 10 bases are a match to TRBD1. With 4 bases clipped from V and 5 bases from J, the junction kept 13 bases outside the gene matches. The CDR3 is 17 amino acids. Germline CDR1 and CDR2: GTSNPN and SVGIG (reference sequence). The CDR3 protein is CAWKAPGQGRGTGELFF. Here the CDR3 DNA reads TGTGCCTGGAAAGCTCCGGGACAGGGGAGAGGGACCGGGGAGCTGTTTTTT.

The chain links TRBV11-1 to TRBJ1-1, with D unclear. Germline V gene lookup returns CDR1 SGHAT and CDR2 FQDESV (reference sequence). V dropped 3 bases and J dropped 6 bases, with 11 bases sitting between them. The CDR3 consists of 13 residues. This CDR3 reads CASSFYAESEAFF. The CDR3 DNA follows: TGTGCCAGCAGCTTTTATGCAGAATCTGAAGCTTTCTTT.

The rearrangement joins TRBV7-3 to TRBJ2-5; 7 nucleotides align to TRBD2. V trimming: 1 base; J trimming: 5 bases; junction bases outside the gene matches: 1. There are 13 residues in the CDR3. Germline lookup yields CDR1 SGHTA and CDR2 FQGTGA. This chain's CDR3 is CASSLIGGETQYF. The CDR3 region has the DNA TGTGCCAGCAGCTTAATCGGGGGGGAGACCCAGTACTTC.

The chain joins TRBV10-2 to TRBJ2-1; no clear D. The V end was cut by 1 base, the J end by 5 bases, with 6 bases between. From germline, CDR1 is WSHSY and CDR2 SAAADI. The CDR3 is 13 amino acids. CDR3 region: CASSEWLNNEQFF. DNA of the CDR3: TGCGCCAGCAGTGAGTGGTTAAACAATGAGCAGTTCTTC.

This sequence joins TRBV4-3 and TRBJ2-1; D not resolved. Germline assignment: CDR1 LGHNA and CDR2 YSLEER. The CDR3 is made up of 13 amino acids. Trimming cost V 1 base and J 4 bases, with 5 bases left between them. The CDR3 coding sequence is TGCGCCAGCAGCCAAGGACTTTACAATGAGCAGTTCTTC. It specifies CASSQGLYNEQFF.

On this clone itself: Since a much larger clone is just one base distant, this may be a read error. The chain carries TRBV7-9 and TRBJ2-7; either TRBD1 or TRBD2 may supply D (5 bases each). The V gene's germline CDR1 is SEHNR and CDR2 FQNEAQ (reference sequence). V lost 1 base and J lost 8, with 15 bases in between. CDR3 length equals 14 residues. This CDR3 reads CASSLGVPRGKQYF. The CDR3 DNA reads as TGTGCCAGCAGCTTAGGTGTTCCCCGGGGCAAGCAGTACTTC.

The chain links TRBV5-8 to TRBJ2-1; 9 bases map to TRBD1. The germline V gene has CDR1 SGHTS and CDR2 YDEGEE. Trimming cost V 4 bases and J 1 base; bases outside gene matches: 9. The CDR3 has 17 residues. In nucleotides, the CDR3 is TGTGCCAGCAGCGTTAACAGGGGGCGGGCTTCCTACAATGAGCAGTTCTTC. It translates to CASSVNRGRASYNEQFF.

The chain links TRBV2 to TRBJ2-1; 8 bases line up with TRBD1. CDR3 length: 13 residues. Germline trimming cut 5 bases from V and 8 bases from J; bases unmatched to any gene: 5. Germline-derived CDR1 and CDR2 are SNHLY and FYNNEI. The chain's CDR3 is CASSLDREDEQFF. CDR3 nucleotides: TGTGCCAGCAGTCTGGACAGGGAAGATGAGCAGTTCTTC.

CDR3 protein: CASSRGNSGANVLTF. CDR3 in DNA: TGTGCCAGCAGCCGGGGGAACTCTGGGGCCAACGTCCTGACTTTC. The V call is TRBV27, the J call TRBJ2-6, with D tentatively TRBD2 (6 bases). CDR1 is MNHEY and CDR2 is SMNVEV in the germline V gene (reference sequence). The germline V and J ends were trimmed by 6 bases and 0 bases, with 9 bases remaining between them. This CDR3 comprises 15 residues. Filled out from reference TRBV27 and TRBJ2-6, the complete variable domain reads EAQVTQNPRYLITVTGKKLTVTCSQNMNHEYMSWYRQDPGLGLRQIYYSMNVEVTDKGDVPEGYKVSRKEKRNFPLILESPSPNQTSLYFCASSRGNSGANVLTFGAGSRLTVL.

The CDR3 DNA is TGTGCCAGCAGCGAGGAATGGCATTCAGATACGCAGTATTTT. Residues: CASSEEWHSDTQYF. V is TRBV7-7 and J is TRBJ2-3; D uncertain. The germline V gene encodes CDR1 SSHAT and CDR2 FNYEAQ (reference sequence). V was trimmed by 5 bases and J by 4 bases, leaving 13 bases between them. The CDR3 is 14 residues long.

The V and J genes are TRBV18 and TRBJ1-1; a possible D gene is TRBD1 (5 bases). Looked up from germline, CDR1 is KGHSH and CDR2 is LQKENI. The CDR3 runs 15 residues. The ends were cut back, 2 bases at V and 6 bases at J, with 16 bases in the middle. CDR3 region: CASSPVGAPGPEAFF. For the CDR3, the DNA is TGTGCCAGCTCACCAGTCGGCGCGCCGGGGCCTGAAGCTTTCTTT.

The V call is TRBV28, the J call TRBJ2-3; 9 nucleotides match TRBD2. V shed 6 bases, J shed 2 bases, and the junction held 12 bases outside the gene matches. The CDR3 has 17 amino acids. Germline values: CDR1 MDHEN, CDR2 SYDVKM. DNA for the CDR3: TGTGCCAGCAGCAAAGGCGCTAGCGGGGCGTACACAGATACGCAGTATTTT. Encoded protein: CASSKGASGAYTDTQYF.

As concerns this clone: One base separates it from a far larger clone, so it is likely a read error. The chain employs TRBV2 and TRBJ1-1; TRBD1 is a possible D gene (6 bases). The CDR3 totals 15 residues. CDR1 SNHLY and CDR2 FYNNEI come from the germline V gene. The CDR3 spells CAGSEFDRMNTEAFF. DNA for the CDR3: TGTGCCGGCAGTGAATTCGACAGGATGAACACTGAAGCTTTCTTT.

J is TRBJ2-1 and V is TRBV6-1; D remains unclear. CDR1 is MNHNS, CDR2 SASEGT, per germline. Trimming shortened V by 3 bases and J by 0 bases, and 12 bases separated the two germline ends. The CDR3 loop spans 16 amino acids. CDR3 residues: CASSDVGRSSYNEQFF. The CDR3 nucleotides read TGTGCCAGCAGTGACGTTGGGCGCTCCTCCTACAATGAGCAGTTCTTC.

The genes are TRBV11-3 and TRBJ2-7; D not certain. V was pared by 5 bases and J by 0 bases, with 11 bases between. Germline loops: CDR1 SGHNT, CDR2 YENEEA. The CDR3 loop spans 14 amino acids. The CDR3 DNA reads as TGTGCCAGCAGCCCGGATTGGCTCTCCTACGAGCAGTACTTC. It codes for CASSPDWLSYEQYF.

The chain combines TRBV5-1 with TRBJ1-1, with 8 nucleotides matching TRBD1. CDR1 is SGHRS and CDR2 is YFSETQ in the germline V gene. V lost 9 bases and J lost 1; bases outside the gene matches: 2. This CDR3 has 12 amino acids. The CDR3 bases are TGCGCCACCGGGACAGGGAACACTGAAGCTTTCTTT. Translated: CATGTGNTEAFF.

J is TRBJ2-3 and V is TRBV6-4, with D tentatively TRBD2 (5 bases). Trimming took 2 bases from V and 6 from J, leaving 12 bases between them. The germline V gene encodes CDR1 MRHNA and CDR2 SNTAGT. This CDR3 has 14 amino acids. CDR3 coding DNA: TGTGCCAGCAGTGACGGGCAGCCGGGGGATACGCAGTATTTT. Amino acid sequence: CASSDGQPGDTQYF.

The chain joins TRBV7-9 to TRBJ2-1; 13 bases align to TRBD2. CDR1 is SEHNR, CDR2 FQNEAQ, per germline (reference sequence). The J segment lost 7 bases and the V segment lost 5 bases, leaving 8 bases of the junction unmatched. CDR3 size: 16 residues. The CDR3 bases are TGTGCCAGCAGCCCCCGGGGACTAGCGGGGTATAATGAGCAGTTCTTC. This sequence encodes CASSPRGLAGYNEQFF.

The V call is TRBV2, the J call TRBJ2-7; the match to TRBD1 covers 8 bases. CDR3 length: 16 amino acids. J lost 4 bases, V lost 6 bases, and 14 bases had no gene match. Germline loops: CDR1 SNHLY, CDR2 FYNNEI. The CDR3 spells CASRGAKTGVDYEQYF. The CDR3 DNA reads as TGTGCCAGCAGGGGGGCGAAGACAGGGGTGGATTACGAGCAGTACTTC. Looking up the rest from reference TRBV2 and TRBJ2-7 gives the full variable domain: EPEVTQTPSHQVTQMGQEVILRCVPISNHLYFYWYRQILGQKVEFLVSFYNNEISEKSEIFDDQFSVERPDGSNFTLKIRSTKLEDSAMYFCASRGAKTGVDYEQYFGPGTRLTVT.

The V gene is TRBV29-1, the J gene TRBJ2-3; the match to TRBD2 covers 7 bases. CDR3 length equals 15 residues. The germline CDR1 and CDR2 sequences are SQVTM and ANQGSEA. Germline trimming cut 6 bases from V and 3 bases from J; bases unmatched to any gene: 12. The CDR3 coding sequence is TGCAGCGTAGCCCTTACGGGAGGTCGTACAGATACGCAGTATTTT. This sequence encodes CSVALTGGRTDTQYF.

This sequence joins TRBV21-1 and TRBJ2-6; the table's D gene call, TRBD2, was not cross checked with the DNA. TRBV21-1 is a known pseudogene. This CDR3 comprises 19 residues. The DNA of the CDR3 is TGTGCCAGCAGAGCGTACACGGGTGTAAGTTGCTCTGGGGCCAACGTCCTGACTTTC. Its protein product is CASRAYTGVSCSGANVLTF.

CDR3 DNA: TGTGCCAGCAGCCAGGAATGGACTAGCGGGAAGAGAGGGACCCAGTACTTC. As protein: CASSQEWTSGKRGTQYF. V usage is TRBV4-2 and J usage is TRBJ2-5; 12 positions match TRBD2. The CDR3 contains 17 residues. Per germline, CDR1 LGHNA and CDR2 YNFKEQ. J was trimmed by 7 bases and V by 3 bases; bases with no gene match: 12.

CDR3 bases: TGCGCCAGCAAGATTATTAGCGGGAGGTACGAGCAGTACTTC. Its translation: CASKIISGRYEQYF. J is TRBJ2-7 and V is TRBV5-1; TRBD2 agrees at 10 bases. The CDR3 runs 14 residues. V lost 6 bases, J lost 4 bases, and 7 bases stayed unmatched. Germline values: CDR1 SGHRS, CDR2 YFSETQ.

This chain connects TRBV28 to TRBJ2-5; D uncertain. The J call may be wrong; the DNA end is better matched by TRBJ2-7. Germline CDR1 and CDR2: MDHEN and SYDVKM. The CDR3 is 15 amino acids. The CDR3: CASRRGPSPSYEQYF. The CDR3 nucleotides read TGTGCCAGCAGACGCGGCCCAAGCCCCTCCTACGAGCAGTACTTC.

V is TRBV9 and J is TRBJ2-7; 7 bases agree with TRBD2. The V gene end was trimmed by 0 bases and the J gene end by 2 bases; junction bases not matched to a gene: 2. This CDR3 is 14 amino acids long. The germline V gene encodes CDR1 SGDLS and CDR2 YYNGEE. The CDR3 nucleotides read TGTGCCAGCAGCGTAGGCGGGAGCCCCTACGAGCAGTACTTC. Protein: CASSVGGSPYEQYF.

The rearrangement joins TRBV4-3 to TRBJ2-7, with D tentatively TRBD1 (5 bases). Trimming removed 0 bases at V and 4 bases at J, with 19 bases between. Germline V gene data show CDR1 as LGHNA and CDR2 as YSLEER. The CDR3 is 17 amino acids. CDR3: CASSQELAARVPYEQYF. In nucleotides, the CDR3 is TGCGCCAGCAGCCAAGAGTTGGCGGCCAGGGTCCCTTACGAGCAGTACTTC.

In its sample, this clone was seen a few times. This chain joins TRBV2 and TRBJ2-2, with 9 bases matching TRBD1. J was trimmed by 6 bases and V by 4 bases; bases with no gene match: 0. The germline V gene has CDR1 SNHLY and CDR2 FYNNEI. CDR3 length: 13 amino acids. The CDR3 here is CASSGQGAGELFF. The CDR3, as DNA: TGTGCCAGCAGTGGACAGGGGGCCGGGGAGCTGTTTTTT.